The next 10 T cell receptor beta chains were all read from a single sample in a study of radiotherapy plus CTLA-4 blockade in lung cancer. TCRdb's copy holds only in-frame clones and misses some; the assay was immunoSEQ multiplex PCR. The table has some 60,000 clones, 70% to 80% seen once. Sequenced here: peripheral blood, sampled from a patient treated with radiotherapy plus ipilimumab. The source is a human donor with non-small cell lung cancer who had a complete response to radiotherapy plus ipilimumab.

This chain connects TRBV6-1 to TRBJ1-5, with D perhaps matching TRBD1 (6 bases). CDR3 length: 14 amino acids. Trimming cost V 6 bases and J 7 bases, with 16 bases left between them. The germline V gene encodes CDR1 MNHNS and CDR2 SASEGT. Here the CDR3 DNA reads TGTGCCAGCAGGGTCGGGGGGGCCGGGCAGCCCCAGCATTTT. It codes for CASRVGGAGQPQHF.

The chain uses TRBV30 and TRBJ1-1; D may be TRBD1 (5 bases). V lost 5 bases and J 4 bases, leaving 8 bases between the germline ends. Germline CDR1 GTSNPN, CDR2 SVGIG (reference sequence). The CDR3 contains 11 residues. The DNA of the CDR3 is TGTGCCTGGGCAAGGGGCACTGAAGCTTTCTTT. It codes for CAWARGTEAFF.

The chain employs TRBV5-1 and TRBJ2-5, with TRBD2 matching 9 bases. With V trimmed by 5 bases and J by 4 bases, 6 bases remained unmatched. CDR3 length equals 14 residues. CDR1 and CDR2 from the germline V gene are SGHRS and YFSETQ. The CDR3 DNA reads as TGCGCCAGCAGACGAGGGACTAGCAGAGAGACCCAGTACTTC. Encoded protein: CASRRGTSRETQYF.

The V gene is TRBV27, the J gene TRBJ1-1, with 9 bases aligning to TRBD1. Germline trimming cut 6 bases from V and 10 bases from J; bases unmatched to any gene: 12. The CDR3 has 14 amino acids. The germline gives CDR1 MNHEY, CDR2 SMNVEV (reference sequence). The DNA of the CDR3 is TGTGCCAGCAGCCGGGACAGGGCGATTTCAGTAGCTTTCTTT. This sequence encodes CASSRDRAISVAFF.

The CDR3 DNA follows: TGTGCCAGCAGCTTGGGAGGTGGACAGGGCAATCAGCCCCAGCATTTT. Protein product: CASSLGGGQGNQPQHF. The chain combines TRBV5-5 with TRBJ1-5, with 7 positions matching TRBD1. CDR1 and CDR2 from the germline V gene are SGHKS and YYEKEE (reference sequence). Trimming took 0 bases from V and 2 from J; bases not matched to a gene: 5. The CDR3 is 16 amino acids.

This chain uses TRBV5-1 with TRBJ2-1; maybe TRBD1 (5 bases). The germline CDR1 and CDR2 sequences are SGHRS and YFSETQ. Trimming took off 1 base at V and 2 bases at J, with 10 bases between the two ends. CDR3 length equals 15 residues. Here the CDR3 DNA reads TGCGCCAGCAGCTTGCCGGAGACAGCCTACAATGAGCAGTTCTTC. Translated, it gives CASSLPETAYNEQFF.

This chain connects TRBV19 to TRBJ2-1; 9 bases fit TRBD2. The trim removed 7 bases at V and 8 bases at J, leaving 9 bases unmatched. The CDR3 loop spans 14 amino acids. Per the germline V gene, CDR1 is LNHDA and CDR2 is SQIVND (reference sequence). The CDR3 sequence: CASKRSGGRDEQFF. DNA for the CDR3: TGTGCCAGTAAACGTAGCGGGGGTAGGGATGAGCAGTTCTTC.

This chain uses TRBV2 with TRBJ1-3; D gene ambiguous. Looked up from germline, CDR1 is SNHLY and CDR2 is FYNNEI. The CDR3 has 13 amino acids. Trimming cost V 6 bases and J 3 bases, with 9 bases left between them. The chain's CDR3 is CASSWLHGNTIYF. As DNA, the CDR3 is TGTGCCAGCAGCTGGCTGCATGGAAACACCATATATTTT.

The chain joins TRBV5-6 to TRBJ1-3, with a weak D call TRBD1 (5 bases). The CDR3 covers 15 residues. V lost 3 bases and J lost 0, with 10 bases in between. Germline lookup yields CDR1 SGHDT and CDR2 YYEEEE. CDR3 residues: CASSSQGSSGNTIYF. CDR3 nucleotides: TGTGCCAGCAGCTCCCAGGGAAGCTCTGGAAACACCATATATTTT. Combining the CDR3 with reference TRBV5-6 and TRBJ1-3 gives the whole variable domain DAGVTQSPTHLIKTRGQQVTLRCSPKSGHDTVSWYQQALGQGPQFIFQYYEEEERQRGNFPDRFSGHQFPNYSSELNVNALLLGDSALYLCASSSQGSSGNTIYFGEGSWLTVV.

The chain uses TRBV4-3 and TRBJ2-3, with TRBD2 matching 8 bases. Germline CDR1 is LGHNA and CDR2 is YSLEER. The V gene end was trimmed by 1 base and the J gene end by 6 bases; junction bases not matched to a gene: 9. This CDR3 has 16 amino acids. The CDR3 region has the DNA TGCGCCAGCAGCCAAGGACTAGCGCTACTCTGGGATACGCAGTATTTT. Protein: CASSQGLALLWDTQYF.